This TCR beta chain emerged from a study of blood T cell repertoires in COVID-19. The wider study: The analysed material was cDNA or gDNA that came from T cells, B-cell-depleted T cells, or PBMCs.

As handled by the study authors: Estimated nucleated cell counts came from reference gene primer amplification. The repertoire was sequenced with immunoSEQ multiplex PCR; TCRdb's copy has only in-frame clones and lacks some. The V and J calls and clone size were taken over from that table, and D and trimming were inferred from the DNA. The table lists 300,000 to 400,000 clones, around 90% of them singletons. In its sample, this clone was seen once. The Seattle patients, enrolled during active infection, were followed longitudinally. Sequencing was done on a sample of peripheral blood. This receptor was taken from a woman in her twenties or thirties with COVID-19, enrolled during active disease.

CDR3 nucleotides: TGTGCCAGCAGTGGGACAGGGCGGACTGAAGCTTTCTTT. This codes for CASSGTGRTEAFF. The chain carries TRBV28 and TRBJ1-1, with 9 bases identical to TRBD1. This CDR3 spans 13 amino acids. The trim removed 5 bases at V and 5 bases at J, leaving 3 bases unmatched. From germline, CDR1 is MDHEN and CDR2 SYDVKM.